The 32 T cell receptor beta chains below come from one sample, sequenced in a study of shared clonotypes between healthy human individuals (TCRdb year 2020). CD8 naive samples were CD45RO-negative cells positively selected for CCR7, giving a CD45RA+CCR7+ population that excluded TemRA cells. Libraries were prepared through the immunoSEQ multiplex PCR assay. The table was pulled from immuneACCESS by TCRdb, which kept in-frame rearrangements only. Such tables lose some clones; where checked, under half of the loss comes from unresolved V genes, and the rest has no known cause. The sample data list about 700,000 clones, and 90% to 95% of these were observed just once. The leading ten clones occupy about 24% of the sample. Sequenced material: naive CD8+ T cells sorted from blood. The cell subset or site tag for this specimen amounts to: CD45RA+CCR7+. The source is a man aged 25-40 years in good health.

V is TRBV16 and J is TRBJ2-5, with 8 bases fitting TRBD2. Trimming took 2 bases from V and 4 from J; bases not matched to a gene: 9. The CDR3 has 16 residues. Per germline, CDR1 KGHSY and CDR2 FQNENV. The CDR3 DNA sequence: TGTGCCAGCAGCCAAACCAGCGGGAGAAAGTCAGAGACCCAGTACTTC. This gives the protein CASSQTSGRKSETQYF.

CDR3 sequence reads: CASSVASGPAKYTDTQYF. CDR3 nucleotides: TGTGCCAGCAGTGTAGCTAGCGGACCGGCGAAATACACAGATACGCAGTATTTT. This sequence joins TRBV21-1 and TRBJ2-3; TRBD2 was called by the table and not checked on the DNA. TRBV21-1 represents a pseudogene. The CDR3 consists of 18 residues.

The rearrangement links TRBV11-2 to TRBJ2-7, with 9 nucleotides matching TRBD1. Looked up from germline, CDR1 is SGHAT and CDR2 is FQNNGV. This CDR3 comprises 16 residues. The J segment lost 4 bases and the V segment lost 0 bases, leaving 7 bases of the junction unmatched. CDR3 DNA sequence: TGTGCCAGCAGCTTAGATCCCGGGGACAGGGTATACGAGCAGTACTTC. Translation gives CASSLDPGDRVYEQYF.

J is TRBJ2-2 and V is TRBV5-8; tentative D call: TRBD1 (6 bases). Trimming left V 0 bases short and J 2 bases short, with 11 bases between. From germline, CDR1 is SGHTS and CDR2 YDEGEE. The CDR3 totals 16 residues. The DNA for the CDR3 is TGTGCCAGCAGCTTGGAGGGCAGGGGAAACACCGGGGAGCTGTTTTTT. Protein product: CASSLEGRGNTGELFF.

This clone was observed a handful of times. This chain uses TRBV7-9 with TRBJ1-5, with a weak D call TRBD1 (5 bases). There are 14 residues in the CDR3. Trimming took 1 base from V and 6 from J, leaving 10 bases between them. The V gene's germline CDR1 is SEHNR and CDR2 FQNEAQ (reference sequence). The CDR3 DNA sequence: TGTGCCAGCAGCTTAGGCAGGGTCGGTCAGCCCCAGCATTTT. This gives the protein CASSLGRVGQPQHF.

This clone was recorded only once. The chain is built from TRBV30 and TRBJ2-5; TRBD2 is a possible D gene (5 bases). Germline V gene lookup returns CDR1 GTSNPN and CDR2 SVGIG (reference sequence). The CDR3 extends over 11 amino acids. V was cut by 5 bases and J by 4 bases, with 8 bases left in between. The CDR3 DNA reads TGTGCCTGGGCTGAGGGAGAGACCCAGTACTTC. Its protein product is CAWAEGETQYF.

A few counts support this clone. The gene calls are TRBV7-6 and TRBJ2-1, with unresolved D. The germline V gene has CDR1 SGHVS and CDR2 FNYEAQ. V lost 2 bases, J lost 7 bases, and 12 bases lay in between. The CDR3 runs to 14 residues. CDR3 bases: TGTGCCAGCAGCTTATACGCCAACGCAAATGAGCAGTTCTTC. Its translation is CASSLYANANEQFF.

The chain carries TRBV4-2 and TRBJ2-1; no clear D. The length of the CDR3 is 15 residues. Germline CDR1 LGHNA, CDR2 YNFKEQ. The ends were cut back, 1 base at V and 7 bases at J, with 14 bases in the middle. The CDR3 DNA is TGTGCCAGCAGCCAAGTCTGGACGCAAGGTAATGAGCAGTTCTTC. This sequence encodes CASSQVWTQGNEQFF.

This clone occurred once. The genes are TRBV21-1 and TRBJ2-3. TRBV21-1 is a known pseudogene. The length of the CDR3 is 15 residues. This CDR3 reads CASSGRDAGTDTQYF. The CDR3 nucleotides read TGTGCCAGCAGCGGCCGGGACGCTGGCACAGATACGCAGTATTTT.

This clone was counted a single time. J is TRBJ1-5 and V is TRBV5-1; possibly TRBD1 for D (5 bases). V lost 1 base and J 1 base, leaving 9 bases between the germline ends. Germline V gives CDR1 SGHRS, CDR2 YFSETQ. CDR3 size: 15 residues. CDR3 in amino acids: CASSLRGGSNQPQHF. The DNA of the CDR3 is TGCGCCAGCAGCTTGCGGGGGGGGAGCAATCAGCCCCAGCATTTT.

The chain recombines TRBV4-3 with TRBJ1-1, with D possibly TRBD1 on 6 matching bases. Trimming pared 0 bases from V and 4 bases from J, leaving 9 bases between. In germline, CDR1 is LGHNA, CDR2 YSLEER. This CDR3 spans 14 amino acids. CDR3 region: CASSQDPGATEAFF. CDR3 sequence (DNA): TGCGCCAGCAGCCAAGATCCAGGGGCCACTGAAGCTTTCTTT.

This chain links TRBV6-1 with TRBJ2-2; TRBD2 matches 10 bases. This CDR3 contains 15 residues. The J segment lost 0 bases and the V segment lost 8 bases, leaving 3 bases of the junction unmatched. Germline V gene sequence: CDR1 MNHNS, CDR2 SASEGT. The CDR3 coding sequence is TGTGCCAGCGGACTAGCGGCCGCGAACACCGGGGAGCTGTTTTTT. It is translated as CASGLAAANTGELFF.

About this clone itself: The same CDR3 can be traced to other DNA sequences in this sample. The chain has TRBV27 and TRBJ2-7, with TRBD2 matching over 11 bases. Unmatched junction bases numbered 7, after V lost 6 bases and J lost 3 bases. The CDR3 has 15 residues. CDR1 is MNHEY and CDR2 is SMNVEV in the germline V gene (reference sequence). The CDR3 nucleotides read TGTGCCAGCAGCCCAACTAGCGGGAGAAGCTACGAGCAGTACTTC. Translating it yields CASSPTSGRSYEQYF.

The rearrangement links TRBV11-3 to TRBJ2-7; D may match TRBD1 or TRBD2 (5 bases each). V lost 5 bases and J 0 bases, leaving 17 bases between the germline ends. Germline values: CDR1 SGHNT, CDR2 YENEEA. The CDR3 runs to 16 residues. CDR3 region: CASSTGASPSSYEQYF. The CDR3 nucleotides are TGTGCCAGCAGCACCGGGGCATCGCCCTCCTCCTACGAGCAGTACTTC.

The chain is built from TRBV15 and TRBJ1-4, with 8 bases that match TRBD1. This CDR3 region has 15 residues. The V segment lost 4 bases and the J segment 7 bases; nucleotides outside the gene matches: 8. CDR1 and CDR2 from the germline V gene are LNHNV and YYDKDF (reference sequence). The CDR3 sequence is CATSISRDRPEKLFF. The CDR3 DNA reads as TGTGCCACCAGCATTAGTCGGGACAGGCCTGAAAAACTGTTTTTT.

The chain carries TRBV7-8 and TRBJ2-3; 10 nucleotides line up with TRBD2. CDR1 is SGHVS and CDR2 is FQNEAQ in the germline V gene. This CDR3 has 17 amino acids. With V trimmed by 7 bases and J by 3 bases, 13 bases remained unmatched. The DNA of the CDR3 is TGTGCCAGCAACTACGGGTTGAGCGGGAGGGGAACAGATACGCAGTATTTT. This sequence encodes CASNYGLSGRGTDTQYF. The entire variable domain, with the rest obtained from reference TRBV7-8 and TRBJ2-3, is as follows: GAGVSQSPRYKVAKRGQDVALRCDPISGHVSLFWYQQALGQGPEFLTYFQNEAQLDKSGLPSDRFFAERPEGSVSTLKIQRTQQEDSAVYLCASNYGLSGRGTDTQYFGPGTRLTVL.

J is TRBJ1-5 and V is TRBV7-2; D may be TRBD1 (5 bases). The CDR3 covers 14 residues. Trimming stripped 3 bases from V and 3 bases from J, with 9 bases between. Looked up from germline, CDR1 is SGHTA and CDR2 is FQGNSA. The CDR3 reads CASSFSRVNQPQHF. CDR3 nucleotides: TGTGCCAGCAGCTTTAGCAGGGTCAATCAGCCCCAGCATTTT.

The rearrangement uses TRBV7-9 and TRBJ2-1; 9 bases map to TRBD2. V was clipped by 10 bases and J by 8 bases; unmatched bases: 15. Germline V gene lookup returns CDR1 SEHNR and CDR2 FQNEAQ (reference sequence). This CDR3 contains 15 residues. The DNA for the CDR3 is TGTGCCATCCTTATTGGCGGGAGGGCTTCCGATGAGCAGTTCTTC. Translation gives CAILIGGRASDEQFF.

This clone appeared a few times. This chain connects TRBV11-2 to TRBJ2-7, with 9 bases identical to TRBD2. Trimming at V came to 5 bases and at J to 0 bases, leaving 5 bases not matched to a gene. Germline loops: CDR1 SGHAT, CDR2 FQNNGV. The CDR3 spans 15 residues. The CDR3 coding sequence is TGTGCCAGCAGCATAGCGGGAGTCGCCTCCTACGAGCAGTACTTC. Translation: CASSIAGVASYEQYF.

The chain couples TRBV7-9 to TRBJ2-7, with D perhaps assigned TRBD1 or TRBD2 (6 bases each). Looked up from germline, CDR1 is SEHNR and CDR2 is FQNEAQ (reference sequence). CDR3 length: 16 residues. V was pared by 3 bases and J by 2 bases, with 17 bases between. Written as DNA, the CDR3 is TGTGCCAGCAGCTTCCTCGGTGGGGGGCCACCCTACGAGCAGTACTTC. Amino acid sequence: CASSFLGGGPPYEQYF.

CDR3 amino acids: CASSLSGPPVLSNTGELFF. CDR3 DNA: TGTGCCAGCAGTTTATCGGGGCCCCCCGTTTTGTCGAACACCGGGGAGCTGTTTTTT. This chain uses TRBV27 with TRBJ2-2; tentatively, D is TRBD1 (5 bases). There are 19 residues in the CDR3. V was pared by 0 bases and J by 0 bases, with 17 bases between. The germline gives CDR1 MNHEY, CDR2 SMNVEV (reference sequence).

V and J are TRBV4-1 and TRBJ2-7; 8 positions agree with TRBD2. Germline V gene sequence: CDR1 MGHRA, CDR2 YSYEKL. The CDR3 is 20 residues long. V lost 1 base, J lost 1 base, and 18 bases stayed unmatched. CDR3 sequence: CASSQAKGRGTSGRSYEQYF. CDR3 DNA sequence: TGCGCCAGCAGCCAAGCAAAGGGCAGGGGAACTAGCGGTAGATCCTACGAGCAGTACTTC.

The chain recombines TRBV9 with TRBJ1-1; TRBD1 agrees at 7 bases. This CDR3 comprises 14 residues. Germline V gene data show CDR1 as SGDLS and CDR2 as YYNGEE. V lost 4 bases to trimming and J lost 3 bases; unmatched junction nucleotides: 6. The CDR3, as DNA: TGTGCCAGCAGCCCAGGACAGGCTGACACTGAAGCTTTCTTT. It codes for CASSPGQADTEAFF.

The chain has TRBV7-9 and TRBJ2-1; TRBD2 aligns across 13 bases. Looked up from germline, CDR1 is SEHNR and CDR2 is FQNEAQ (reference sequence). The length of the CDR3 is 17 residues. With V trimmed by 5 bases and J by 0 bases, 4 bases remained unmatched. The CDR3 reads CASSPRTSGSSYNEQFF. In DNA, the CDR3 is TGTGCCAGCAGCCCCAGGACTAGCGGGAGCTCCTACAATGAGCAGTTCTTC.

The chain combines TRBV4-3 with TRBJ2-1; D not resolved. V lost 4 bases and J lost 8, with 15 bases in between. Germline V lookup: CDR1 LGHNA, CDR2 YSLEER. The CDR3 covers 14 residues. CDR3 sequence: CASSLRSSSDEQFF. In nucleotides, the CDR3 is TGCGCCAGCAGCCTGAGATCGAGTAGTGATGAGCAGTTCTTC.

The chain links TRBV27 to TRBJ2-4; D ambiguous. The V end was cut by 7 bases, the J end by 6 bases, with 10 bases between. The CDR3 totals 12 residues. Germline V gene sequence: CDR1 MNHEY, CDR2 SMNVEV (reference sequence). In nucleotides, the CDR3 is TGTGCCAGCACCTCTTCGAGAAACATTCAGTACTTC. Protein: CASTSSRNIQYF.

V gene TRBV6-1 combines with J gene TRBJ1-2, with D perhaps TRBD1 (6 bases). In germline, CDR1 is MNHNS, CDR2 SASEGT. The CDR3 loop spans 17 amino acids. V was cut by 0 bases and J by 3 bases, with 17 bases left in between. The CDR3 DNA follows: TGTGCCAGCAGTGAAGCTCCGGGGGCAGGGATTGACTATGGCTACACCTTC. Its protein product is CASSEAPGAGIDYGYTF.

The J gene is TRBJ2-5, the V gene TRBV27; 10 bases map to TRBD2. With V trimmed by 4 bases and J by 2 bases, 4 bases remained unmatched. The CDR3 consists of 15 residues. Germline V lookup: CDR1 MNHEY, CDR2 SMNVEV (reference sequence). The CDR3 protein is CASSSILAGQETQYF. The CDR3 DNA reads TGTGCCAGCAGTTCCATACTAGCGGGGCAAGAGACCCAGTACTTC.

The chain carries TRBV7-9 and TRBJ2-2; 9 bases line up with TRBD2. V gave up 4 bases and J gave up 3 bases; unmatched junction bases: 6. The CDR3 covers 16 residues. From germline, CDR1 is SEHNR and CDR2 FQNEAQ (reference sequence). Here the CDR3 reads CASSWVAGVDTGELFF. CDR3 in DNA: TGTGCCAGCAGCTGGGTAGCGGGAGTGGACACCGGGGAGCTGTTTTTT.

The J gene is TRBJ2-2, the V gene TRBV7-2; unclear D gene. The germline CDR1 and CDR2 sequences are SGHTA and FQGNSA. The CDR3 runs 11 residues. Trimming took 10 bases from V and 4 from J, leaving 7 bases between them. The CDR3 reads CATLFTGELFF. DNA for the CDR3: TGTGCCACCCTTTTCACCGGGGAGCTGTTTTTT.

This chain joins TRBV29-1 and TRBJ2-3; tentative D call: TRBD1 (7 bases). CDR1 and CDR2 (germline): SQVTM, ANQGSEA. There are 13 residues in the CDR3. The V end lost 6 bases, the J end lost 0 bases, and 10 bases lay between the germline ends. In DNA form, the CDR3 reads TGCAGCGTGGGGGGACAGAGCACAGATACGCAGTATTTT. Protein product: CSVGGQSTDTQYF.

The chain links TRBV6-1 to TRBJ1-2, with D uncertain. Trimming took off 2 bases at V and 6 bases at J, with 16 bases between the two ends. The CDR3 has 15 amino acids. Germline V gene sequence: CDR1 MNHNS, CDR2 SASEGT. The CDR3 DNA is TGTGCCAGCAGTGAATATGGTGGGGTTTGGGATGGCTACACCTTC. Protein: CASSEYGGVWDGYTF.